This T cell receptor beta chain was captured in a study of brain T cells in children with intractable seizures. Whole-study results and caveats: Clones missing pre-surgery may reflect undersampling of that blood sample.

Only cases whose brain tissue showed the highest T cell transcript signatures were sequenced. At least one anti-epileptic drug was given before surgery. This clone was counted only a few times. Its specificity is not known. The CDR3 extends over 17 amino acids. V shed 3 bases, J shed 3 bases, and the junction held 11 bases outside the gene matches. Germline-derived CDR1 and CDR2 are SGHVS and FQNEAQ. Using immunoSEQ multiplex PCR, the repertoire was profiled, and TCRdb retains in-frame clones only, with some absent. The sample holds tens of thousands of clones, 85% to 95% seen once. The genes are TRBV7-8 and TRBJ2-5, with 9 bases identical to TRBD2. Sequencing was performed on peripheral blood, taken at surgery. The TCR sequence derives from a boy younger than two with tuberous sclerosis and intractable seizures. CDR3 sequence: CASSFISGGLSKETQYF. The CDR3 nucleotides are TGTGCCAGCAGCTTCATTAGCGGGGGACTGTCCAAAGAGACCCAGTACTTC.